This T cell receptor beta chain was profiled in a study of blood T cell repertoires in COVID-19. TCRdb's copy holds only in-frame clones and misses some; the assay was immunoSEQ multiplex PCR. Altogether about 80,000 clones are present, about four fifths being singletons, with the ten largest covering 30% to 40%. CDR3 length: 17 amino acids. V dropped 0 bases and J dropped 2; count of bases not matched to a gene: 10. Per germline, CDR1 SGDLS and CDR2 YYNGEE. The sequencing sample was made of peripheral blood. The sequence came from a woman aged 70-85 years with acute or convalescent COVID-19. The V and J genes are TRBV9 and TRBJ1-2; 7 bases align to TRBD1. The CDR3 spells CASSVGPSTGENYGYTF. In DNA, the CDR3 is TGTGCCAGCAGCGTAGGTCCGTCAACAGGGGAGAACTATGGCTACACCTTC.